What follows describes a single T cell receptor beta chain. Its antigen is unidentified. The sample belongs to a study of cytomegalovirus exposure and HLA in healthy donors. As for the study in general: From HLA-typed donors, an early data release held approximately 85 million unique TCRs. Study conclusions and caveats: An analysis was carried out at a later point. It showed that HLA-associated TCR beta chains were more clonally expanded than equally common non-associated chains. What a later analysis showed was that several of the most significant clusters appeared linked to common viral pathogens.

The PCR used 60 Vbeta and 13 Jbeta primers. TCRdb's table, derived via immunoSEQ multiplex PCR, lists solely in-frame clones and lacks some. The top ten clones hold around 1.2% of a sample with more than 85,000 clones, 78% of them seen once. CDR1 and CDR2 from the germline V gene are SGHVS and FQNEAQ. The V end was cut by 3 bases, the J end by 0 bases, with 9 bases between. The CDR3 runs 15 residues. The specimen was PBMCs. The chain employs TRBV7-8 and TRBJ1-5, with D maybe TRBD1 (6 bases). The TCR originated in a man younger than 40 in good health and CMV-seronegative. CDR3 sequence: CASSFTGLSNQPQHF. CDR3 nucleotide sequence: TGTGCCAGCAGCTTTACAGGGCTTAGCAATCAGCCCCAGCATTTT.